The 30 T cell receptor beta chains below come from one sample, sequenced in a study of blood T cell repertoires in COVID-19. Assay used: immunoSEQ multiplex PCR; TCRdb lists only in-frame clones, some missing. The top ten clones hold 12% of a sample with 150,000 to 200,000 clones, roughly 81% of them seen once. What was sequenced was peripheral blood. These receptors all stem from a woman of 80 years or more with COVID-19, enrolled during active disease.

J is TRBJ1-6 and V is TRBV27; TRBD1 might be the D (6 bases). The V end lost 2 bases, the J end lost 7 bases, and 6 bases lay between the germline ends. The V gene's germline CDR1 is MNHEY and CDR2 SMNVEV (reference sequence). The CDR3 extends over 13 amino acids. CDR3 in amino acids: CASSLGGNSPLHF. The DNA for the CDR3 is TGTGCCAGCAGTTTAGGGGGCAATTCACCCCTCCACTTT.

V and J are TRBV10-3 and TRBJ2-7; 9 bases align to TRBD2. Germline V gene lookup returns CDR1 ENHRY and CDR2 SYGVKD. The J segment lost 4 bases and the V segment lost 10 bases, leaving 14 bases of the junction unmatched. CDR3 length: 15 residues. DNA for the CDR3: TGTGCCACCATCTTCTTGCGGGGGGGCTGGTACGAGCAGTACTTC. Amino acids: CATIFLRGGWYEQYF.

The chain combines TRBV5-5 with TRBJ2-2, with unresolved D. Deletions cut 1 base from V and 8 bases from J, with 9 bases between. Germline loops: CDR1 SGHKS, CDR2 YYEKEE (reference sequence). The CDR3 is made up of 13 amino acids. The CDR3 nucleotides read TGTGCCAGCAGCTTGTATTGGGCGGGGGAGCTGTTTTTT. Its translation is CASSLYWAGELFF.

The chain carries TRBV28 and TRBJ2-7; no definite D call. CDR3 length: 14 residues. Trimming stripped 5 bases from V and 2 bases from J, with 13 bases between. CDR1 is MDHEN and CDR2 is SYDVKM in the germline V gene. CDR3 sequence (DNA): TGTGCCAGCAGTCCCCGTTCGACACCCTACGAGCAGTACTTC. Amino acid sequence: CASSPRSTPYEQYF. Using reference TRBV28 and TRBJ2-7 for the parts outside the CDR3, the full variable domain is DVKVTQSSRYLVKRTGEKVFLECVQDMDHENMFWYRQDPGLGLRLIYFSYDVKMKEKGDIPEGYSVSREKKERFSLILESASTNQTSMYLCASSPRSTPYEQYFGPGTRLTVT.

The rearrangement links TRBV6-5 to TRBJ2-7, with D possibly matching TRBD2 (7 bases). Trimming took 9 bases from V and 6 from J, leaving 12 bases between them. In germline, CDR1 is MNHEY, CDR2 SVGAGI. The CDR3 runs to 11 residues. The CDR3 sequence: CASGGGREQYF. The CDR3 region has the DNA TGTGCCAGTGGGGGGGGGCGCGAGCAGTACTTC.

V is TRBV28 and J is TRBJ1-1; the D gene is possibly TRBD1 (5 bases). Between the trimmed V and J ends, which lost 4 bases and 7 bases, there was a span of 19 bases. The CDR3 contains 15 residues. Per the germline V gene, CDR1 is MDHEN and CDR2 is SYDVKM. CDR3 DNA sequence: TGTGCCAGCAGTTACCCCGGGGGGGGGAAATTTGAAGCTTTCTTT. This translates into CASSYPGGGKFEAFF.

This clone came up a few times. The rearrangement joins TRBV5-1 to TRBJ2-2; possibly TRBD2 for D (5 bases). The CDR3 totals 15 residues. Trimming stripped 4 bases from V and 5 bases from J, with 15 bases between. Germline V gene sequence: CDR1 SGHRS, CDR2 YFSETQ. In nucleotides, the CDR3 is TGCGCCAGCAGCCCAGGAGCGGTGGGGACCGGGGAGCTGTTTTTT. Amino acids: CASSPGAVGTGELFF.

The genes are TRBV19 and TRBJ1-1, with 11 nucleotides matching TRBD1. The junction had 20 bases not matched to a gene; V was cut back by 4 bases and J by 7 bases. Germline CDR1 reads LNHDA; CDR2 reads SQIVND (reference sequence). The CDR3 runs 19 residues. The CDR3 protein is CASSTGQGAIIEGPREAFF. The CDR3, as DNA: TGTGCCAGTAGTACCGGACAGGGGGCGATAATTGAGGGACCGCGTGAAGCTTTCTTT.

The chain has TRBV28 and TRBJ2-5, with 7 positions matching TRBD1. CDR1 MDHEN and CDR2 SYDVKM come from the germline V gene. The CDR3 has 13 residues. J gave up 2 bases and V 8 bases, and 5 bases lay outside the gene matches. The CDR3 DNA is TGTGCCAGCCTTAGACAGGGTCAAGAGACCCAGTACTTC. Amino acid sequence: CASLRQGQETQYF. Together with reference TRBV28 and TRBJ2-5, the CDR3 gives the full variable domain: DVKVTQSSRYLVKRTGEKVFLECVQDMDHENMFWYRQDPGLGLRLIYFSYDVKMKEKGDIPEGYSVSREKKERFSLILESASTNQTSMYLCASLRQGQETQYFGPGTRLLVL.

The rearrangement links TRBV19 to TRBJ2-7, with TRBD1 matching over 7 bases. J lost 2 bases, V lost 3 bases, and 10 bases had no gene match. This CDR3 has 16 amino acids. Germline lookup yields CDR1 LNHDA and CDR2 SQIVND (reference sequence). In DNA form, the CDR3 reads TGTGCCAGTAGTATTAGTTTGGGAACAGGGGCCTACGAGCAGTACTTC. Translating it yields CASSISLGTGAYEQYF.

The chain recombines TRBV27 with TRBJ2-1; 9 bases are shared with TRBD1. V shed 6 bases and J 9 bases; nucleotides not matched to a gene: 15. The germline CDR1 and CDR2 sequences are MNHEY and SMNVEV (reference sequence). The CDR3 contains 16 residues. The CDR3: CASSPVPGQGKGEQFF. CDR3 coding DNA: TGTGCCAGCAGCCCCGTACCGGGACAGGGTAAGGGTGAGCAGTTCTTC.

The chain couples TRBV7-3 to TRBJ2-3; 7 bases are shared with TRBD1. Germline V gene data show CDR1 as SGHTA and CDR2 as FQGTGA. Unmatched junction bases numbered 7, after V lost 2 bases and J lost 2 bases. The CDR3 is made up of 16 amino acids. The CDR3 DNA follows: TGTGCCAGCAGCTTACTCAGGACAGGAATCACAGATACGCAGTATTTT. Encoded protein: CASSLLRTGITDTQYF.

The CDR3 DNA is TGTGCCAGCTCACCAACACTAGGCTCTGGAAACACCATATATTTT. Encoded protein: CASSPTLGSGNTIYF. J is TRBJ1-3 and V is TRBV18; D is undetermined. Trimming cost V 2 bases and J 0 bases, with 8 bases left between them. The CDR3 runs to 15 residues. The germline V gene encodes CDR1 KGHSH and CDR2 LQKENI.

The V call is TRBV6-1, the J call TRBJ2-1; 12 nucleotides agree with TRBD2. V shed 2 bases and J 3 bases; nucleotides not matched to a gene: 8. This CDR3 is 18 amino acids long. Germline CDR1 MNHNS, CDR2 SASEGT. Here the CDR3 reads CASSERLAGGGGYNEQFF. The CDR3 nucleotides are TGTGCCAGCAGTGAAAGGCTAGCGGGAGGGGGTGGCTACAATGAGCAGTTCTTC.

The J gene is TRBJ1-4, the V gene TRBV18, with 8 nucleotides matching TRBD1. This CDR3 contains 15 residues. Trimming cost V 4 bases and J 0 bases; bases outside gene matches: 1. Germline-derived CDR1 and CDR2 are KGHSH and LQKENI. As DNA, the CDR3 is TGTGCCAGCTCACGGACAGGGCCAACTAATGAAAAACTGTTTTTT. Its translation is CASSRTGPTNEKLFF. Using reference TRBV18 and TRBJ1-4 for the parts outside the CDR3, the full variable domain is NAGVMQNPRHLVRRRGQEARLRCSPMKGHSHVYWYRQLPEEGLKFMVYLQKENIIDESGMPKERFSAEFPKEGPSILRIQQVVRGDSAAYFCASSRTGPTNEKLFFGSGTQLSVL.

V gene TRBV9 combines with J gene TRBJ2-3; TRBD2 aligns across 10 bases. Germline CDR1 reads SGDLS; CDR2 reads YYNGEE. The CDR3 spans 16 residues. Trimming cost V 0 bases and J 4 bases; bases outside gene matches: 5. DNA for the CDR3: TGTGCCAGCAGCGTAGTCGGGACTAGCGTAGCAGATACGCAGTATTTT. This sequence encodes CASSVVGTSVADTQYF.

V and J are TRBV7-9 and TRBJ2-5; 10 nucleotides align to TRBD2. The germline V gene encodes CDR1 SEHNR and CDR2 FQNEAQ (reference sequence). V lost 0 bases, J lost 4 bases, and 5 bases stayed unmatched. The CDR3 spans 16 residues. This chain's CDR3 is CASSLAPSGSRETQYF. The CDR3 coding sequence is TGTGCCAGCAGCTTAGCCCCTAGCGGGAGTCGAGAGACCCAGTACTTC.

This chain connects TRBV5-4 to TRBJ2-3; a possible D gene is TRBD1 (6 bases). This CDR3 has 16 amino acids. V gave up 7 bases and J gave up 0 bases, with 18 bases separating them. Per germline, CDR1 SGHNT and CDR2 YYREEE (reference sequence). Here the CDR3 DNA reads TGTGCCAGCGCAGCCGGACAGTCATTTAGCACAGATACGCAGTATTTT. As protein: CASAAGQSFSTDTQYF.

This sequence joins TRBV3-1 (or the pseudogene TRBV3-2) and TRBJ2-7, with TRBD1 as a possible D gene (6 bases). CDR3 length: 13 residues. CDR1 is LGHDT, CDR2 YNNKEL, per germline (reference sequence). V lost 4 bases, J lost 7 bases, and 14 bases lay in between. The CDR3, as DNA: TGTGCCAGCAGCCCAGGGGACCTCTCTGAGCAGTACTTC. This translates into CASSPGDLSEQYF.

The chain employs TRBV5-1 and TRBJ1-1; D is possibly TRBD1 (5 bases). Germline-derived CDR1 and CDR2 are SGHRS and YFSETQ. Trimming stripped 0 bases from V and 0 bases from J, with 9 bases between. The CDR3 has 15 residues. CDR3 sequence reads: CASSLGAGLNTEAFF. DNA for the CDR3: TGCGCCAGCAGCTTGGGAGCAGGGCTGAACACTGAAGCTTTCTTT.

J is TRBJ2-7 and V is TRBV2; D might be TRBD1 (6 bases). Trimming cost V 6 bases and J 2 bases, with 14 bases left between them. CDR3 length: 14 residues. Germline V lookup: CDR1 SNHLY, CDR2 FYNNEI. CDR3 protein: CASRVAGQTYEQYF. CDR3 nucleotides: TGTGCCAGCAGGGTAGCTGGACAGACCTACGAGCAGTACTTC.

The chain couples TRBV5-1 to TRBJ2-5; 9 bases line up with TRBD2. V shed 0 bases and J 3 bases; nucleotides not matched to a gene: 6. This CDR3 spans 16 amino acids. CDR1 is SGHRS, CDR2 YFSETQ, per germline. The DNA for the CDR3 is TGCGCCAGCAGCTTGGGACTAGCGGCGACTAAAGAGACCCAGTACTTC. Translating gives CASSLGLAATKETQYF.

In this sample, this clone turned up once. The chain links TRBV27 to TRBJ2-1; 10 bases map to TRBD2. There are 14 residues in the CDR3. Germline V lookup: CDR1 MNHEY, CDR2 SMNVEV (reference sequence). The ends lost 4 bases at V and 8 bases at J; junction bases unmatched: 5. DNA for the CDR3: TGTGCCAGCAGTTCACTAGCGGGAAGGTATGAGCAGTTCTTC. The encoded protein is CASSSLAGRYEQFF.

The genes are TRBV2 and TRBJ1-2; D call uncertain. CDR3 size: 14 residues. Deletions cut 4 bases from V and 0 bases from J, with 9 bases between. Germline V gene sequence: CDR1 SNHLY, CDR2 FYNNEI. The CDR3 DNA follows: TGTGCCAGCAGTGTTAGCAGATCTAACTATGGCTACACCTTC. Translating it yields CASSVSRSNYGYTF.

The CDR3 reads CASSTGTGWDYGYTF. DNA for the CDR3: TGCGCCAGCAGCACTGGGACAGGGTGGGACTATGGCTACACCTTC. The genes are TRBV5-1 and TRBJ1-2, with 9 bases matching TRBD1. V trimming: 4 bases; J trimming: 3 bases; junction bases outside the gene matches: 7. This CDR3 region has 15 residues. Germline-derived CDR1 and CDR2 are SGHRS and YFSETQ.

J is TRBJ1-4 and V is TRBV5-1, with a possible D match to TRBD1 (6 bases). The germline V and J ends were trimmed by 0 bases and 3 bases, with 18 bases remaining between them. CDR1 and CDR2 from the germline V gene are SGHRS and YFSETQ. The CDR3 runs 18 residues. CDR3 DNA sequence: TGCGCCAGCAGCTTGGGCCCTGGGGTCAGGGGATCTAATGAAAAACTGTTTTTT. It encodes CASSLGPGVRGSNEKLFF.

This clone was counted a few times. This sequence joins TRBV4-2 and TRBJ2-1, with 8 positions matching TRBD2. V trimming: 3 bases; J trimming: 0 bases; junction bases outside the gene matches: 1. Germline V CDR1 and CDR2: LGHNA, YNFKEQ. CDR3 size: 15 residues. CDR3 protein: CASSHAGGSYNEQFF. In DNA, the CDR3 is TGTGCCAGCAGCCATGCGGGGGGCTCCTACAATGAGCAGTTCTTC.

This chain connects TRBV1 to TRBJ2-3; TRBD2 is the table's D call and was not checked against the DNA. TRBV1 counts as a pseudogene. The CDR3 is made up of 15 amino acids. The CDR3 sequence: CTSSTPGLSTDTQYF. The CDR3 DNA reads as TGCACCAGCAGCACGCCGGGACTCAGCACAGATACGCAGTATTTT.

V usage is TRBV5-1 and J usage is TRBJ1-1; tentatively, D is TRBD1 (6 bases). The V gene lost 0 bases and the J gene lost 3 bases, with 18 bases spanning the gap. This CDR3 is 17 amino acids long. Germline CDR1 and CDR2: SGHRS and YFSETQ. The CDR3 protein is CASSLVPQGVRYTEAFF. The CDR3 nucleotides read TGCGCCAGCAGCTTGGTCCCACAGGGAGTAAGGTACACTGAAGCTTTCTTT.

The chain is built from TRBV28 and TRBJ2-5; 8 bases align to TRBD2. This CDR3 region has 14 residues. Germline V gene sequence: CDR1 MDHEN, CDR2 SYDVKM. The V gene end was trimmed by 5 bases and the J gene end by 2 bases; junction bases not matched to a gene: 4. CDR3 amino acids: CASSRLAQQETQYF. In nucleotides, the CDR3 is TGTGCCAGCAGTAGACTAGCGCAACAAGAGACCCAGTACTTC.